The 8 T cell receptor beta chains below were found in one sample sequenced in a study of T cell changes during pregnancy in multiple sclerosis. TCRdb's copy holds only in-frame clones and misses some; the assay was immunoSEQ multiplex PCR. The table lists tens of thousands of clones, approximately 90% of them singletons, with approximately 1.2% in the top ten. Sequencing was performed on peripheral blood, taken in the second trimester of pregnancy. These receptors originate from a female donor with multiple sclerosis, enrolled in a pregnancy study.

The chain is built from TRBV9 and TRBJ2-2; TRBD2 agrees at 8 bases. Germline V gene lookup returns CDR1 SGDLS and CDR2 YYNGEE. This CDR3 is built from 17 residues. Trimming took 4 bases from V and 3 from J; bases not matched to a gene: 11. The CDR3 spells CASSLSGSGADTGELFF. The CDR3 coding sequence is TGTGCCAGCAGCCTTTCTGGTAGCGGGGCCGACACCGGGGAGCTGTTTTTT.

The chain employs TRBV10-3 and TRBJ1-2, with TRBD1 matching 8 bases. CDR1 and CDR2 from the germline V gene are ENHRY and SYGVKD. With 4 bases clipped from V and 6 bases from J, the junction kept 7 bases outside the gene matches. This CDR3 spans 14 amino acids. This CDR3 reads CAISVGQGLDGYTF. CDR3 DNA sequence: TGTGCCATCAGTGTAGGACAGGGTCTCGATGGCTACACCTTC.

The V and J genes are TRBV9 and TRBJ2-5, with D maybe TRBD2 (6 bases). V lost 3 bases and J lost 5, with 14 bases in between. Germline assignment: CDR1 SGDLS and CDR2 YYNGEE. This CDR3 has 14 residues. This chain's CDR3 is CASSGQEGWETQYF. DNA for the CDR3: TGTGCCAGCAGCGGCCAGGAGGGGTGGGAGACCCAGTACTTC.

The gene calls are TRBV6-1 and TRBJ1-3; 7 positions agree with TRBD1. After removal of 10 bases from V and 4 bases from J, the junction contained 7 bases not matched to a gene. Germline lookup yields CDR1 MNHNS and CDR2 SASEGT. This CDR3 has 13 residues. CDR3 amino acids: CAIATGWGNTIYF. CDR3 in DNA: TGTGCCATCGCGACAGGGTGGGGAAACACCATATATTTT.

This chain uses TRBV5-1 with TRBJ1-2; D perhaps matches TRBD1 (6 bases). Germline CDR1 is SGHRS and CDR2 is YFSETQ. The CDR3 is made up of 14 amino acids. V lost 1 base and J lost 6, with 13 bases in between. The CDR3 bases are TGCGCCAGCAGCTTGTCTCCGGACAGTAATGGCTACACCTTC. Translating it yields CASSLSPDSNGYTF.

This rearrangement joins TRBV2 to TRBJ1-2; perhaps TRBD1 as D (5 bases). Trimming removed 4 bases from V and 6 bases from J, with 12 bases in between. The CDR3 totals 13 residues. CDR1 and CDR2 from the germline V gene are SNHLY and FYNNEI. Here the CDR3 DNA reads TGTGCCAGCAGTGTGACAGTATGGGATGGCTACACCTTC. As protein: CASSVTVWDGYTF.

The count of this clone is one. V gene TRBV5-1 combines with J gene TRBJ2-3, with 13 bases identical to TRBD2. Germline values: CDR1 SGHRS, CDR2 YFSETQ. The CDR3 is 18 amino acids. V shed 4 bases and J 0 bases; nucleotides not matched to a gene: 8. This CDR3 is CASSRGLAGFSSTDTQYF. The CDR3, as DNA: TGCGCCAGCAGCCGGGGACTAGCGGGGTTTTCTAGCACAGATACGCAGTATTTT.

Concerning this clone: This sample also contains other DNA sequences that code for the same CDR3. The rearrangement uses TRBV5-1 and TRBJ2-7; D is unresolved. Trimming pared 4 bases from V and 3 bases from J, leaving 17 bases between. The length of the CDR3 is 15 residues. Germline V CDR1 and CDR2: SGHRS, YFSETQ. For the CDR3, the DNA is TGCGCCAGCAGCCCTACAGCCCAGCCTGGCTACGAGCAGTACTTC. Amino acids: CASSPTAQPGYEQYF. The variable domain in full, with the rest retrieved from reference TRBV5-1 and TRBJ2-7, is KAGVTQTPRYLIKTRGQQVTLSCSPISGHRSVSWYQQTPGQGLQFLFEYFSETQRNKGNFPGRFSGRQFSNSRSEMNVSTLELGDSALYLCASSPTAQPGYEQYFGPGTRLTVT.